One and the same sample provided the 16 T cell receptor beta chains below, sequenced in a study of cytomegalovirus exposure and HLA in healthy donors. Primers: 60 Vbeta forward and 13 Jbeta reverse. This table comes from immunoSEQ multiplex PCR, and its TCRdb copy is limited to in-frame clones, with some not included. The sample has 150,000 to 200,000 clones, 60% to 85% seen once. The source material was PBMCs. The receptor set was obtained from a man aged 18 to 30 in good health and CMV-seronegative.

V gene TRBV11-2 combines with J gene TRBJ2-7; 9 bases map to TRBD2. This CDR3 is built from 14 residues. The junction had 4 bases not matched to a gene; V was cut back by 5 bases and J by 2 bases. Germline V gene sequence: CDR1 SGHAT, CDR2 FQNNGV. The DNA of the CDR3 is TGTGCCAGCAGCCCACGGACTAGCGCCTACGAGCAGTACTTC. The encoded protein is CASSPRTSAYEQYF.

About this clone: An end of the junction does not agree with germline; a read error may underlie this. The V call is TRBV11-2, the J call TRBJ1-4; 7 bases align to TRBD1. The length of the CDR3 is 17 residues. The V gene's germline CDR1 is SGHAT and CDR2 FQNNGV. Here the CDR3 reads CASSVDPGGCCNEKLFF. CDR3 DNA sequence: TGTGCCAGCAGCGTAGACCCAGGGGGTTGTTGTAATGAAAAACTGTTTTTT. Complete variable domain (other parts from reference TRBV11-2 and TRBJ1-4): EAGVAQSPRYKIIEKRQSVAFWCNPISGHATLYWYQQILGQGPKLLIQFQNNGVVDDSQLPKDRFSAERLKGVDSTLKIQPAKLEDSAVYLCASSVDPGGCCNEKLFFGSGTQLSVL.

Details on this clone: The sample carries other DNA sequences with the same CDR3. The genes are TRBV9 and TRBJ1-1; D not resolved. V lost 0 bases, J lost 1 base, and 7 bases lay in between. There are 14 residues in the CDR3. The germline V gene encodes CDR1 SGDLS and CDR2 YYNGEE. The DNA for the CDR3 is TGTGCCAGCAGCGTAGGAGGCCAGAACACTGAAGCTTTCTTT. Residues: CASSVGGQNTEAFF.

The chain links TRBV6-6 to TRBJ1-1; no reliable D call. The germline V gene has CDR1 MNHNY and CDR2 SVGAGI (reference sequence). This CDR3 is built from 16 residues. V shed 7 bases and J shed 4 bases, with 22 bases lying between them. Here the CDR3 DNA reads TGTGCCAGCACCTCACAGACATCCCGGCGGGGCACTGAAGCTTTCTTT. It translates to CASTSQTSRRGTEAFF.

The CDR3 reads CASSSRDRGGYGYTF. The CDR3, as DNA: TGTGCCAGCAGCTCACGAGACAGGGGAGGGTATGGCTACACCTTC. The genes are TRBV5-6 and TRBJ1-2; 8 bases match TRBD1. With 3 bases clipped from V and 5 bases from J, the junction kept 9 bases outside the gene matches. The CDR3 runs to 15 residues. In germline, CDR1 is SGHDT, CDR2 YYEEEE.

This rearrangement joins TRBV30 to TRBJ1-1; possibly TRBD1 for D (5 bases). Germline lookup yields CDR1 GTSNPN and CDR2 SVGIG (reference sequence). V dropped 4 bases and J dropped 1 base, with 16 bases sitting between them. The CDR3 is 15 residues long. The CDR3 spells CAWMRWKGRNTEAFF. The CDR3 coding sequence is TGTGCCTGGATGCGGTGGAAGGGGCGGAACACTGAAGCTTTCTTT.

The chain carries TRBV27 and TRBJ2-7; TRBD2 matches 8 bases. This CDR3 region has 17 residues. Trimming took 3 bases from V and 3 from J; bases not matched to a gene: 13. Germline V gene sequence: CDR1 MNHEY, CDR2 SMNVEV (reference sequence). The DNA of the CDR3 is TGTGCCAGCAGTTTCGCCGGGGTCGGGGGGGCAAACTACGAGCAGTACTTC. The encoded protein is CASSFAGVGGANYEQYF.

In this sample, this clone turned up a few times. The rearrangement links TRBV5-6 to TRBJ1-1, with 10 nucleotides matching TRBD1. Germline V CDR1 and CDR2: SGHDT, YYEEEE. J lost 3 bases, V lost 0 bases, and 5 bases had no gene match. The CDR3 is made up of 16 amino acids. This CDR3 is CASSLGQGARDTEAFF. For the CDR3, the DNA is TGTGCCAGCAGCTTGGGACAGGGGGCCCGAGACACTGAAGCTTTCTTT.

The chain employs TRBV7-2 and TRBJ2-7; possible D gene TRBD2, 5 bases. Trimming shortened V by 5 bases and J by 3 bases, and 8 bases separated the two germline ends. The CDR3 length is 12 residues. Germline loops: CDR1 SGHTA, CDR2 FQGNSA. The DNA of the CDR3 is TGTGCCAGCAGCAGTACTAGCTACGAGCAGTACTTC. Residues: CASSSTSYEQYF. Using reference TRBV7-2 and TRBJ2-7 for the parts outside the CDR3, the full variable domain is GAGVSQSPSNKVTEKGKDVELRCDPISGHTALYWYRQSLGQGLEFLIYFQGNSAPDKSGLPSDRFSAERTGGSVSTLTIQRTQQEDSAVYLCASSSTSYEQYFGPGTRLTVT.

This chain connects TRBV28 to TRBJ1-4, with D unclear. Trimming pared 5 bases from V and 11 bases from J, leaving 12 bases between. This CDR3 has 12 amino acids. Germline V gene sequence: CDR1 MDHEN, CDR2 SYDVKM. In DNA, the CDR3 is TGTGCCAGCAGTACAACGACGGGTAAACTGTTTTTT. Translated, it gives CASSTTTGKLFF.

This clone has only a few counts. The chain combines TRBV2 with TRBJ1-1, with TRBD1 identical over 7 bases. Trimming took 10 bases from V and 1 from J; bases not matched to a gene: 3. The CDR3 has 12 amino acids. Per germline, CDR1 SNHLY and CDR2 FYNNEI. Here the CDR3 reads CATGQQNTEAFF. CDR3 nucleotide sequence: TGTGCCACGGGACAGCAGAACACTGAAGCTTTCTTT.

The chain recombines TRBV19 with TRBJ1-1; TRBD1 matches 7 bases. Germline V gene data show CDR1 as LNHDA and CDR2 as SQIVND (reference sequence). The V gene end was trimmed by 5 bases and the J gene end by 4 bases; junction bases not matched to a gene: 4. This CDR3 has 13 amino acids. The CDR3: CASSSSGGTEAFF. CDR3 DNA: TGTGCCAGTAGTTCCTCAGGGGGCACTGAAGCTTTCTTT.

The chain joins TRBV6-1 to TRBJ2-3; tentatively, D is TRBD2 (6 bases). The CDR3 is 15 amino acids. Germline V gives CDR1 MNHNS, CDR2 SASEGT. V was pared by 6 bases and J by 4 bases, with 17 bases between. The CDR3 protein is CASSYGASAADTQYF. Here the CDR3 DNA reads TGTGCCAGCAGCTATGGGGCTAGCGCCGCAGATACGCAGTATTTT.

The chain carries TRBV30 and TRBJ2-1; TRBD2 aligns across 11 bases. This CDR3 has 14 amino acids. V lost 0 bases, J lost 10 bases, and 5 bases stayed unmatched. CDR1 and CDR2 (germline): GTSNPN, SVGIG (reference sequence). The CDR3 region has the DNA TGTGCCTGGAGTGTAAGCCTAGCGGGAGGAGAGCAGTTCTTC. The encoded protein is CAWSVSLAGGEQFF.

In its sample, this clone was seen a few times. The chain recombines TRBV6-4 with TRBJ2-3; 10 bases are shared with TRBD2. The CDR3 has 14 amino acids. V lost 6 bases to trimming and J lost 1 base; unmatched junction nucleotides: 1. CDR1 MRHNA and CDR2 SNTAGT come from the germline V gene. The CDR3 coding sequence is TGTGCCAGCAGCCTAGCGGGGGGCACAGATACGCAGTATTTT. It is translated as CASSLAGGTDTQYF.

The chain recombines TRBV11-3 with TRBJ2-6; maybe TRBD2 (7 bases). CDR3 size: 17 residues. Trimming left V 4 bases short and J 2 bases short, with 15 bases between. Germline V gene data show CDR1 as SGHNT and CDR2 as YENEEA. DNA for the CDR3: TGTGCCAGCAGCTCCTCGGCGGGGGCCCCTGGGGCCAACGTCCTGACTTTC. This sequence encodes CASSSSAGAPGANVLTF.